This TCR beta chain was sequenced in a study of T cells after yellow fever vaccination. Study results and caveats: Re-detected after boosting: most primary clones, 96% of CD4 and about 90% of CD8. Overall, a small share of clonotypes was seen in both CD4 and CD8 compartments. High-abundance clonotypes from the bulk population could contaminate FACS-sorted repertoires.

As concerns this clonotype: The antigen is undetermined.

Generation of TCR cDNA used 5'RACE template switching (which added a universal primer site and UMIs). One entry per CDR3 protein, called by TCRdb with MiXCR from the 5' RACE reads. The repertoire has 120,000 or so distinct CDR3 sequences, 13% to 15% of them found once; the top ten carry about 42%. The germline CDR1 and CDR2 sequences are SGDLS and YYNGEE. The CDR3 is 17 residues long. V was clipped by 1 base and J by 3 bases; unmatched bases: 8. Sequenced here: CD8+ T cells sorted from PBMCs, sampled 5 days after the yellow fever booster vaccination. This chain links TRBV9 with TRBJ2-2, with 8 bases aligning to TRBD1. The TCR was taken from a man aged 18 to 29 who received the YFV17D yellow fever vaccine. The CDR3 DNA reads TGTGCCAGCAGCGTACGGTCAGGGGGCGCCGACACCGGGGAGCTGTTTTTT. It translates to CASSVRSGGADTGELFF. The entire variable domain, with the rest obtained from reference TRBV9 and TRBJ2-2, is as follows: DSGVTQTPKHLITATGQRVTLRCSPRSGDLSVYWYQQSLDQGLQFLIQYYNGEERAKGNILERFSAQQFPDLHSELNLSSLELGDSALYFCASSVRSGGADTGELFFGEGSRLTVL.